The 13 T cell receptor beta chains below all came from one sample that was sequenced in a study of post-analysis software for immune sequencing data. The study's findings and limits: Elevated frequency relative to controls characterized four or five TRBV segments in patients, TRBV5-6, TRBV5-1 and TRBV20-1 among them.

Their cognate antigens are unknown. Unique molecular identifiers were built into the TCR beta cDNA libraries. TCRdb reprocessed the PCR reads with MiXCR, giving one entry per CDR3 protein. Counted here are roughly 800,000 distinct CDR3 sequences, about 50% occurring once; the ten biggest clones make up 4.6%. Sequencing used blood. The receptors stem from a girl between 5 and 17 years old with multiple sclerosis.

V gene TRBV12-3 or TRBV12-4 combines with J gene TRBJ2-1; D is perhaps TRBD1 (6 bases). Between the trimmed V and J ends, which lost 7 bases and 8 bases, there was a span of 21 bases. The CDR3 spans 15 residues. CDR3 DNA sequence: TGTGCCAGCACCAACCCTAGAGGGGGACCCGATGAGCAGTTCTTC. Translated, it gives CASTNPRGGPDEQFF.

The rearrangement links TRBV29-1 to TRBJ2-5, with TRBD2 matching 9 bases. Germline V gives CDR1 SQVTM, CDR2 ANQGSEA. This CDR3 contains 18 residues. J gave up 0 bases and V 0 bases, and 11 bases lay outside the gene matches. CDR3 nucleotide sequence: TGCAGCGTTGAAGATCGTGAGCGGGAGGCCTCGTACCAAGAGACCCAGTACTTC. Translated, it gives CSVEDREREASYQETQYF.

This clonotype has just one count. The CDR3 is CATGTENTGELFF. DNA for the CDR3: TGTGCCACCGGGACGGAGAACACCGGGGAGCTGTTTTTT. The chain carries TRBV6-5 and TRBJ2-2; D possibly uses TRBD1 or TRBD2 (5 bases each). This CDR3 contains 13 residues. CDR1 MNHEY and CDR2 SVGAGI come from the germline V gene. V was cut by 10 bases and J by 1 base, with 10 bases left in between.

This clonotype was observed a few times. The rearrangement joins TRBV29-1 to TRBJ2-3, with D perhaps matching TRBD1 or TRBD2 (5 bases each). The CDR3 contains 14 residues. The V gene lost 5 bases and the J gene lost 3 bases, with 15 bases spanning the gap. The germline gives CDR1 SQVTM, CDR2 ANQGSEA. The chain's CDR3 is CSVKGRARTDTQYF. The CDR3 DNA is TGCAGCGTTAAGGGGAGAGCAAGAACAGATACGCAGTATTTT.

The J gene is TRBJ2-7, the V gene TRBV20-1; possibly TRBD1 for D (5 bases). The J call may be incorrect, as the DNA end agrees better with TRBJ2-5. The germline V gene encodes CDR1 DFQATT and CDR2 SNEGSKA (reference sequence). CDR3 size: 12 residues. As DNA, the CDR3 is TGCAGTGCTAGTCAGGGTCTGGAGACCCAGTACTTC. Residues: CSASQGLETQYF.

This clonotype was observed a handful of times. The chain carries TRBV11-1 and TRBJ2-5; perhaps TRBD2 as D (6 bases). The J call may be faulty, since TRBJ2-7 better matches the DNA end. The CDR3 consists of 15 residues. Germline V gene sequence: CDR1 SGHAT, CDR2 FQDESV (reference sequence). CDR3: CASSLVGGLTYEQYF. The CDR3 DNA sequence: TGTGCCAGCAGCTTGGTCGGGGGATTGACCTACGAGCAGTACTTC.

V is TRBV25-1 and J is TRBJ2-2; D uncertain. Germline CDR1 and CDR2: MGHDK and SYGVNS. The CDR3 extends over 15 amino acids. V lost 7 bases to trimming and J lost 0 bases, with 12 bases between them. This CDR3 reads CASKGGDANTGELFF. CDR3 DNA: TGTGCCAGCAAGGGCGGCGATGCGAACACCGGGGAGCTGTTTTTT.

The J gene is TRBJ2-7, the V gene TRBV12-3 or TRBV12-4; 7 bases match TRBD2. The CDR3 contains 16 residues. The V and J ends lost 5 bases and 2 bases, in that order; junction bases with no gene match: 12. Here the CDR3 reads CASSPRTSSATYEQYF. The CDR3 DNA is TGTGCCAGCAGTCCCCGGACTAGTAGCGCCACCTACGAGCAGTACTTC.

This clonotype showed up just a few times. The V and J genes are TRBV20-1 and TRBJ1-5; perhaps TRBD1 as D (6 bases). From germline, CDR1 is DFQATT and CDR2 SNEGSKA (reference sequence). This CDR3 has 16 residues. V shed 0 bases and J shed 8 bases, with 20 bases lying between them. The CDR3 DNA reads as TGCAGTGCTAGAGATCAAGGGAGGGGGGGCCAAGAGCCCCAGCATTTT. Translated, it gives CSARDQGRGGQEPQHF.

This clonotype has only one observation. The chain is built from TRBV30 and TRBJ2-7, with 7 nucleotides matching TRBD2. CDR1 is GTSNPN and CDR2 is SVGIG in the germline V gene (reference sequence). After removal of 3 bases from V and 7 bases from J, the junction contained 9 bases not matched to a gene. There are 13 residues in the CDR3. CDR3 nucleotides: TGTGCCTGGAGGCCCACTAGCGTAGGAGAGCAGTACTTC. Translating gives CAWRPTSVGEQYF.

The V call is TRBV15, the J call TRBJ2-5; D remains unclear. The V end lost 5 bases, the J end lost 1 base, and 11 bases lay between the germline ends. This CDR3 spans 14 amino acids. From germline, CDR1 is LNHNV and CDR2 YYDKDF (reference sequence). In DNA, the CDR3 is TGTGCCACCAGCCCCACCTGGGTCCAAGAGACCCAGTACTTC. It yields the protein CATSPTWVQETQYF.

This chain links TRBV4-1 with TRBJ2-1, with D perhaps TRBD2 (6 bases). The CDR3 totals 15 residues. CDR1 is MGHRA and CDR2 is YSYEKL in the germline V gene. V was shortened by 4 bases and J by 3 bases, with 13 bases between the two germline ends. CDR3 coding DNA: TGCGCCAGCAGCCGCGGGGTATTTCACTACAATGAGCAGTTCTTC. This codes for CASSRGVFHYNEQFF.

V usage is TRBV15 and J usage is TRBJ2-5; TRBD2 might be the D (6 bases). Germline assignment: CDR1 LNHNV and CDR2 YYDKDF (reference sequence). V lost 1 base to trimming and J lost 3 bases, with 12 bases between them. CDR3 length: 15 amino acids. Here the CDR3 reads CATSRVGGEEETQYF. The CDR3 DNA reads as TGTGCCACCAGCAGAGTAGGAGGGGAAGAAGAGACCCAGTACTTC.